Included here is one TCR beta chain sequence, with context. The entry originates in a study of CD8 T cells in Susac syndrome. In germline, CDR1 is KGHSH, CDR2 LQKENI. Trimming stripped 2 bases from V and 3 bases from J, with 19 bases between. CDR3 size: 18 residues. Negative magnetic isolation gave CD8+ and CD4+ cells; FACS enriched CD8+ TEMRA. Random hexamers were used to reverse transcribe an amount of about 0.5 to 1 ug RNA. Using its own MiXCR run on the immunoSEQ multiplex PCR reads, TCRdb lists one record per CDR3 protein. The table has roughly 60,000 distinct CDR3 sequences, 85% to 95% seen once.

The gene calls are TRBV18 and TRBJ2-2; D is unclear. The TCR sequence derives from a human donor in good health. Sequences were obtained from CD8+ T cells from PBMCs. CDR3 sequence: CASSPNYGTPTYTGELFF. The CDR3 region has the DNA TGTGCCAGCTCACCAAATTACGGCACCCCGACCTACACCGGGGAGCTGTTTTTT.